This TCR beta chain was observed in a study of blood T cell repertoires in COVID-19. Overall study: Some COVID-19 samples were acute and others convalescent; all came from the United States, Italy and Spain.

Study members were between roughly 18 and 100 years old and lived in roughly 24 US regions. V was shortened by 0 bases and J by 4 bases, with 10 bases between the two germline ends. Germline V gives CDR1 GTSNPN, CDR2 SVGIG (reference sequence). The CDR3 runs 14 residues. Generated by immunoSEQ multiplex PCR, the TCRdb table keeps only in-frame clones and is missing some. Of fewer than 300,000 clones in the sample, 85% were seen once. The sequencing sample was made of PBMCs or T cells enriched from blood (not recorded which). This sequence originates from a woman between 45 and 60 years old who had recovered from COVID-19. This chain links TRBV30 with TRBJ1-3, with a tentative D call TRBD1 (5 bases). This CDR3 is CAWSVHRSGNTIYF. CDR3 nucleotide sequence: TGTGCCTGGAGTGTACACAGGTCCGGAAACACCATATATTTT.